The 7 T cell receptor beta chains below all came from one sample that was sequenced in a study of T cells expressing NK-cell markers. TCRdb reworked the 5' RACE reads into one entry per CDR3 protein, no DNA. Its listing shows around 470,000 distinct CDR3 sequences. Sequenced sample: blood T cells: a sorted CD56 or NKG2C T cell subset, CD4+ or CD8+ T cells, or bulk PBMC T cells (not recorded which). The receptors come from a woman aged 50 to 60 in good health.

The V and J genes are TRBV5-4 and TRBJ2-5; the D call of TRBD1 rests on TCRdb alone, since no DNA is present to check it. This CDR3 region has 15 residues. In germline, CDR1 is SGHNT, CDR2 YYREEE (reference sequence). The CDR3: CASSSARTVQETQYF.

The gene calls are TRBV27 and TRBJ1-3. CDR3 length equals 14 residues. CDR1 is MNHEY and CDR2 is SMNVEV in the germline V gene (reference sequence). CDR3 loop: CASRITTTGNTIYF.

The V call is TRBV6-5, the J call TRBJ2-3; TCRdb designates TRBD1, a call that cannot be tested without DNA. There are 15 residues in the CDR3. Looked up from germline, CDR1 is MNHEY and CDR2 is SVGAGI. CDR3 residues: CASQLTGASTDTQYF.

The rearrangement uses TRBV11-2 and TRBJ2-7; TCRdb indicates TRBD2, and absent DNA this call remains unverified. This CDR3 is built from 14 residues. Germline V gives CDR1 SGHAT, CDR2 FQNNGV. The CDR3 sequence is CASSQIRALWEQYF.

V usage is TRBV7-9 and J usage is TRBJ2-7; the TCRdb call, TRBD2, lacks DNA for checking. Germline loops: CDR1 SEHNR, CDR2 FQNEAQ (reference sequence). The CDR3 has 15 residues. The chain's CDR3 is CASSLMLPLKHEQYF.

This chain joins TRBV5-1 and TRBJ2-1. CDR1 is SGHRS, CDR2 YFSETQ, per germline. CDR3 size: 12 residues. CDR3 loop: CASSLPENEQFF.

The chain carries TRBV7-9 and TRBJ2-7; with no DNA, the TCRdb D assignment of TRBD1 cannot be verified. Germline loops: CDR1 SEHNR, CDR2 FQNEAQ (reference sequence). The CDR3 spans 15 residues. CDR3 loop: CASSLRPGQGYEQYF. The full variable domain, rest sourced from reference TRBV7-9 and TRBJ2-7, is DTGVSQNPRHKITKRGQNVTFRCDPISEHNRLYWYRQTLGQGPEFLTYFQNEAQLEKSRLLSDRFSAERPKGSFSTLEIQRTEQGDSAMYLCASSLRPGQGYEQYFGPGTRLTVT.